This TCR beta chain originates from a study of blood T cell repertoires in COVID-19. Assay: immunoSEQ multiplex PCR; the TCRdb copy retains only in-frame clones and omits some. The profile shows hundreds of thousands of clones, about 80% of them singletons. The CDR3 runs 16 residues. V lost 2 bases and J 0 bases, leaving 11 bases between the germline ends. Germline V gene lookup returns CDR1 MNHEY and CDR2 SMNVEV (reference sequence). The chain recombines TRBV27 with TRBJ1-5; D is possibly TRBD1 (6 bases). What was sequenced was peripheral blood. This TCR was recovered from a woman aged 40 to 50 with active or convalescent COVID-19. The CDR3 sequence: CASSLGGHYSNQPQHF. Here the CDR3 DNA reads TGTGCCAGCAGTTTAGGGGGACACTATAGCAATCAGCCCCAGCATTTT.